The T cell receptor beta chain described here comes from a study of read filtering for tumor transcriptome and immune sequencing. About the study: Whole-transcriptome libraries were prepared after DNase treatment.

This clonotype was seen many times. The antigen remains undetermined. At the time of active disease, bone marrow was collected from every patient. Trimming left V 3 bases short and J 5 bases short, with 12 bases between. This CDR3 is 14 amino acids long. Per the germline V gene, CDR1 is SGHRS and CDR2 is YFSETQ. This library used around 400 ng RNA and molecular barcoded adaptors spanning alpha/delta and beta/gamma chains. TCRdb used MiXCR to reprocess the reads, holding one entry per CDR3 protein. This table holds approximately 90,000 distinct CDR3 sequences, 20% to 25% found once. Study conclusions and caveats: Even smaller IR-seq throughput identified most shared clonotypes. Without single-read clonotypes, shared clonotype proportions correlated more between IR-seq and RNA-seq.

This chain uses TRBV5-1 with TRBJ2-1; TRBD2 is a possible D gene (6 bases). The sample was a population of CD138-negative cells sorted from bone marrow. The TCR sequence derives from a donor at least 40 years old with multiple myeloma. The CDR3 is CASSSPGLNNEQFF. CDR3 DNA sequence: TGCGCCAGCAGCTCCCCGGGACTCAACAATGAGCAGTTCTTC. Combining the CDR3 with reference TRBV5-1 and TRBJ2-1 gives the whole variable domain KAGVTQTPRYLIKTRGQQVTLSCSPISGHRSVSWYQQTPGQGLQFLFEYFSETQRNKGNFPGRFSGRQFSNSRSEMNVSTLELGDSALYLCASSSPGLNNEQFFGPGTRLTVL.